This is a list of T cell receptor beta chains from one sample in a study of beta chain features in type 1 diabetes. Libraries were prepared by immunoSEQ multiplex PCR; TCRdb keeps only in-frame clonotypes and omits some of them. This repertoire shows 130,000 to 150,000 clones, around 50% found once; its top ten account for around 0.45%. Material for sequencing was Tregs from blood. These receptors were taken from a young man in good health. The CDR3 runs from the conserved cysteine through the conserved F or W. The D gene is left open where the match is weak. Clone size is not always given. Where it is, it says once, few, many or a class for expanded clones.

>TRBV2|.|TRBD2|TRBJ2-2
CASSDIGRVAGELFF
TGTGCCAGCAGTGATATCGGGAGGGTGGCCGGGGAGCTGTTTTTT
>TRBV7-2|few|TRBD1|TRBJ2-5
CASSFDRGLGETQYF
TGTGCCAGCAGCTTCGACAGGGGGTTAGGCGAGACCCAGTACTTC
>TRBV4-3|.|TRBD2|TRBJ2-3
CASSQSGGGPDTQYF
TGCGCCAGCAGCCAGAGCGGGGGGGGGCCGGATACGCAGTATTTT
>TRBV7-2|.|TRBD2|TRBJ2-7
CASSFRKGLAGAYEQYF
TGTGCCAGCAGCTTCAGGAAGGGACTAGCGGGGGCCTACGAGCAGTACTTC
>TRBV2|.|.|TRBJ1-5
CASSVTGGNQPQHF
TGTGCCAGCAGTGTTACCGGGGGCAATCAGCCCCAGCATTTT
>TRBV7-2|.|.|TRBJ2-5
CASSPGLETQYF
TGTGCCAGCAGCCCCGGTTTAGAGACCCAGTACTTC
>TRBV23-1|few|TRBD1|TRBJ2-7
CASSGQGPLVYQDYEQYF
TGCGCCAGCAGTGGACAGGGACCACTAGTCTACCAAGACTACGAGCAGTACTTC
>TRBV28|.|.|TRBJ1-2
CASRWTVSYGYTF
TGTGCCAGCCGGTGGACAGTTTCTTATGGCTACACCTTC
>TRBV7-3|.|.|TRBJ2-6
CASSLRQAGANVLTF
TGTGCCAGCAGCTTACGGCAGGCTGGGGCCAACGTCCTGACTTTC
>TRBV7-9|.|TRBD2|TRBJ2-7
CASSKTSGRFYEQYF
TGTGCCAGCAGCAAGACTAGCGGGAGGTTCTACGAGCAGTACTTC
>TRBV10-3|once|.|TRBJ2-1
CAISPAGEYNEQFF
TGTGCCATCAGTCCCGCGGGTGAATACAATGAGCAGTTCTTC
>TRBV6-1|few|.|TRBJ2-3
CASLRRASKMDTQYF
TGTGCCAGCCTTCGGCGGGCTTCCAAGATGGATACGCAGTATTTT
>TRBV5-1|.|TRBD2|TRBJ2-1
CASSFSGTHYEQFF
TGCGCCAGCAGCTTTAGCGGGACACACTATGAGCAGTTCTTC